This is a list of T cell receptor beta chains from one sample in a study of cytomegalovirus exposure and HLA in healthy donors. Only in-frame clones appear in the TCRdb table, and some are missing; sequencing was by immunoSEQ multiplex PCR. The sample includes 210,000 or so clones, about 80% seen only once; the top ten take around 2.9%. The material sequenced was PBMCs. These receptors were taken from a woman aged 55-70 years in good health and CMV-seropositive. Both conserved end residues are part of each CDR3. D genes are given only for firm matches. Expanded clones get a size class; other rows say once, few or many, or leave the size out.

size	J	V	D	CDR3	DNA
once	TRBJ1-2	TRBV6-5	TRBD1	CASRRQGFFYGYTF	TGTGCCAGCAGAAGACAGGGATTTTTCTATGGCTACACCTTC
-	TRBJ2-7	TRBV5-1	TRBD1	CASSPQGDEQYF	TGCGCCAGCAGCCCCCAGGGGGACGAGCAGTACTTC
-	TRBJ2-5	TRBV7-2	-	CASSRRPGIIRDHQYF	TGTGCCAGCAGCCGCCGCCCCGGGATTATAAGAGACCACCAGTACTTC
once	TRBJ2-1	TRBV19	TRBD2	CASSTGRADSEQFF	TGTGCCAGTAGTACCGGGAGGGCCGATTCTGAGCAGTTCTTC
-	TRBJ2-5	TRBV4-2	-	CASSQDMVGGTQYF	TGTGCCAGCAGCCAAGATATGGTCGGGGGGACCCAGTACTTC
-	TRBJ1-4	TRBV2	TRBD1	CASRTGGEKLFF	TGTGCCAGCAGGACAGGGGGTGAAAAACTGTTTTTT
-	TRBJ1-5	TRBV6-6	-	CASSYSAGDNQPQHF	TGTGCCAGCAGTTACTCGGCAGGGGACAATCAGCCCCAGCATTTT
-	TRBJ2-7	TRBV4-3	TRBD2	CASSQDTSALSYEQYF	TGCGCCAGCAGCCAAGATACTAGCGCTCTTTCCTACGAGCAGTACTTC
once	TRBJ2-7	TRBV4-1	-	CASSLTAGDSYEQYF	TGCGCCAGCAGCCTTACCGCGGGCGACTCCTACGAGCAGTACTTC
few	TRBJ1-5	TRBV28	-	CASSSGRENQPQHF	TGTGCCAGCAGTTCGGGAAGGGAGAATCAGCCCCAGCATTTT